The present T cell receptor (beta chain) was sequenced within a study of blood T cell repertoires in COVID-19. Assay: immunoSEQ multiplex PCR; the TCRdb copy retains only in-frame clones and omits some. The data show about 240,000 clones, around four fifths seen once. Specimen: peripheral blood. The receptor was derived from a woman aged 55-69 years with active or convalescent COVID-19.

The CDR3 loop reads CASSTQGVTGELFF. The CDR3 DNA follows: TGTGCCAGCAGTACCCAGGGGGTCACCGGGGAGCTGTTTTTT. The chain has TRBV6-6 and TRBJ2-2; 7 positions match TRBD1. The CDR3 contains 14 residues. Per germline, CDR1 MNHNY and CDR2 SVGAGI (reference sequence). V lost 5 bases and J lost 4; bases outside the gene matches: 4.